This T cell receptor beta chain was sequenced for a study of cytomegalovirus exposure and HLA in healthy donors. Profiling relied on immunoSEQ multiplex PCR, and the TCRdb table lists in-frame clones only, not all of them. The repertoire holds 120,000 to 150,000 clones, with around nine tenths as singletons. Germline trimming cut 4 bases from V and 6 bases from J; bases unmatched to any gene: 12. CDR1 LGHNA and CDR2 YNFKEQ come from the germline V gene. The length of the CDR3 is 16 residues. Sequencing was performed on PBMCs. The sequence came from a man aged 18 to 29 in good health and CMV-seropositive. This chain uses TRBV4-2 with TRBJ2-7, with TRBD2 matching over 10 bases. The CDR3 DNA reads TGTGCCAGCAGCCCGACAGCGGGTAGCGGGAGGTCCGAGCAGTACTTC. Translated, it gives CASSPTAGSGRSEQYF.